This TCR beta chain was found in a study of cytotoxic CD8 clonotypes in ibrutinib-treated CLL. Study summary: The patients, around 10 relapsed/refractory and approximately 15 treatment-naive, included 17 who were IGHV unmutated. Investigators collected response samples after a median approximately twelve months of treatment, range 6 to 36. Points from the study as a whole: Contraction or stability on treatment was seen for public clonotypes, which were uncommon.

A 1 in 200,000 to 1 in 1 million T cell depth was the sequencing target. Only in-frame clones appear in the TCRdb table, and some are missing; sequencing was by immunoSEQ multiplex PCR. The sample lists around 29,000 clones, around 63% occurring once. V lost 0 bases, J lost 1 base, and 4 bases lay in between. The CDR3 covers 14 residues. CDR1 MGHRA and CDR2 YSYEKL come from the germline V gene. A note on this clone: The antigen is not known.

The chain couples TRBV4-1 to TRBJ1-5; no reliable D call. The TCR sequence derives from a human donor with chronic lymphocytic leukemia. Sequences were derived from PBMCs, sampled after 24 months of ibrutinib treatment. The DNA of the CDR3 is TGCGCCAGCAGCCAAGAGGACAGCAATCAGCCCCAGCATTTT. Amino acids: CASSQEDSNQPQHF.